A single sample gave rise to the 17 T cell receptor beta chains below, sequenced in a study of T cells after yellow fever vaccination. TCRdb called the 5' RACE reads again in MiXCR, with one record for every CDR3 protein. The data hold 600,000 to 750,000 distinct CDR3 sequences, with 12% observed a single time. The material was PBMCs, obtained on the day of the yellow fever booster vaccination. All receptors derive from a man aged 30 to 45 who received the YFV17D yellow fever vaccine.

This clonotype has a count of ten or more. Its ends do not fully match the called genes, so a read error is possible. The chain has TRBV5-1 and TRBJ2-7, with a possible D match to TRBD2 (6 bases). CDR3 length equals 13 residues. Germline V lookup: CDR1 SGHRS, CDR2 YFSETQ. DNA of the CDR3: TGTGCCAGCAGCTTAGGGCTAGCGAACGAGCAGTACTTC. This sequence encodes CASSLGLANEQYF.

This chain links TRBV7-7 with TRBJ2-7, with TRBD2 identical over 10 bases. The CDR3 runs 13 residues. Trimming removed 5 bases from V and 6 bases from J; junction bases left unmatched: 4. The germline V gene encodes CDR1 SSHAT and CDR2 FNYEAQ (reference sequence). CDR3 DNA sequence: TGTGCCAGCAGCGGCGGGACTAGCGCCGAGCAGTACTTC. This gives the protein CASSGGTSAEQYF.

In its sample, this clonotype was seen many times. The rearrangement uses TRBV19 and TRBJ1-5; D remains ambiguous. V lost 8 bases, J lost 4 bases, and 18 bases lay in between. This CDR3 contains 15 residues. Germline V gene lookup returns CDR1 LNHDA and CDR2 SQIVND (reference sequence). The chain's CDR3 is CASDGPRWENQPQHF. The CDR3 DNA is TGTGCCAGTGACGGGCCTAGGTGGGAAAATCAGCCCCAGCATTTT.

This clonotype has only a few counts. The V call is TRBV29-1, the J call TRBJ2-5; D ambiguous. Trimming shortened V by 0 bases and J by 5 bases, and 10 bases separated the two germline ends. CDR3 length: 13 amino acids. Germline V gene sequence: CDR1 SQVTM, CDR2 ANQGSEA. The CDR3 region has the DNA TGCAGCGTTGAAGAAGCAGCTGGTGAGACCCAGTACTTC. It is translated as CSVEEAAGETQYF.

The genes are TRBV29-1 and TRBJ2-1; TRBD2 is a possible D gene (6 bases). V lost 6 bases to trimming and J lost 4 bases, with 16 bases between them. The length of the CDR3 is 14 residues. Germline V gene sequence: CDR1 SQVTM, CDR2 ANQGSEA. The CDR3, as DNA: TGCAGCGTCGAGGGTAGGGGAGGTTACAATGAGCAGTTCTTC. Its protein is CSVEGRGGYNEQFF.

This clonotype was seen a handful of times. This rearrangement joins TRBV7-2 to TRBJ2-3; a weak D match, TRBD2 (5 bases). Germline V CDR1 and CDR2: SGHTA, FQGNSA. V was trimmed by 5 bases and J by 7 bases, leaving 19 bases between them. The CDR3 sequence is 15 residues long. The chain's CDR3 is CASSPEVGGPNTQYF. Written as DNA, the CDR3 is TGTGCCAGCAGCCCAGAGGTTGGCGGGCCCAATACGCAGTATTTT.

There are a few counts of this clonotype. This chain uses TRBV3-1 with TRBJ2-7, with no clear D. The V end was cut by 4 bases, the J end by 6 bases, with 13 bases between. Germline CDR1 reads LGHDT; CDR2 reads YNNKEL (reference sequence). The CDR3 loop spans 13 amino acids. CDR3 coding DNA: TGTGCCAGCAGCCTTCAGACTGTCGGCGAGCAGTACTTC. This gives the protein CASSLQTVGEQYF.

This sequence joins TRBV24-1 and TRBJ2-1; 9 bases align to TRBD2. Germline V lookup: CDR1 KGHDR, CDR2 SFDVKD. J gave up 2 bases and V 5 bases, and 18 bases lay outside the gene matches. The CDR3 sequence is 20 residues long. CDR3 region: CATSGPTDHYRGGAYNEQFF. Written as DNA, the CDR3 is TGTGCCACCAGTGGCCCTACGGACCACTACCGCGGGGGGGCCTACAATGAGCAGTTCTTC.

This clonotype has more than one count but fewer than ten. J is TRBJ2-5 and V is TRBV7-2; D is perhaps TRBD1 (5 bases). V was cut by 6 bases and J by 3 bases, with 8 bases left in between. This CDR3 comprises 12 residues. Germline CDR1 and CDR2: SGHTA and FQGNSA. CDR3 region: CASRQAEETQYF. In DNA, the CDR3 is TGTGCCAGCAGACAGGCTGAAGAGACCCAGTACTTC.

This clonotype has a handful of counts. V gene TRBV7-2 combines with J gene TRBJ2-7; 7 positions agree with TRBD2. Germline loops: CDR1 SGHTA, CDR2 FQGNSA. V lost 2 bases and J lost 2; bases outside the gene matches: 3. The CDR3 runs 14 residues. The CDR3 region is CASSLMAGAYEQYF. In DNA form, the CDR3 reads TGTGCCAGCAGCTTAATGGCGGGAGCCTACGAGCAGTACTTC.

This clonotype was counted only a few times. The genes are TRBV14 and TRBJ2-1, with D perhaps TRBD1 (6 bases). V lost 8 bases, J lost 8 bases, and 19 bases lay in between. CDR1 and CDR2 (germline): SGHDN, FVKESK. This CDR3 has 14 residues. CDR3: CASELYQGSDEQFF. The CDR3 region has the DNA TGTGCCAGCGAATTATATCAGGGGTCGGATGAGCAGTTCTTC.

This clonotype was found many times. The J gene is TRBJ2-5, the V gene TRBV5-6; no clear D. Germline V CDR1 and CDR2: SGHDT, YYEEEE. CDR3 length equals 14 residues. Trimming left V 0 bases short and J 1 base short, with 7 bases between. CDR3 residues: CASSLGSLQETQYF. DNA for the CDR3: TGTGCCAGCAGCTTGGGTAGCCTCCAAGAGACCCAGTACTTC.

This clonotype was recorded a few times. The CDR3 is CASRQNGNSLYEQYF. Here the CDR3 DNA reads TGTGCCAGCAGGCAGAACGGGAATAGTCTGTACGAGCAGTACTTC. The chain has TRBV7-2 and TRBJ2-7, with a weak D call TRBD2 (5 bases). CDR1 is SGHTA, CDR2 FQGNSA, per germline. CDR3 length: 15 residues. The V gene lost 6 bases and the J gene lost 4 bases, with 19 bases spanning the gap.

This clonotype occurred many times. The chain has TRBV5-1 and TRBJ2-2; D remains unclear. Germline lookup yields CDR1 SGHRS and CDR2 YFSETQ. V was shortened by 0 bases and J by 4 bases, with 13 bases between the two germline ends. This CDR3 is 16 amino acids long. For the CDR3, the DNA is TGCGCCAGCAGCTTGGCCGGGCAGCTCACCACCGGGGAGCTGTTTTTT. Protein: CASSLAGQLTTGELFF.

The rearrangement uses TRBV7-2 and TRBJ2-7; D may match TRBD1 or TRBD2 (5 bases each). The CDR3 is 14 residues long. CDR1 is SGHTA and CDR2 is FQGNSA in the germline V gene. Trimming removed 5 bases at V and 1 base at J, with 12 bases between. As DNA, the CDR3 is TGTGCCAGCAGCGGGGGAGCGCGTTCCTACGAGCAGTACTTC. Translation gives CASSGGARSYEQYF.

The chain uses TRBV29-1 and TRBJ2-1; possibly TRBD1 or TRBD2 for D (6 bases each). The germline CDR1 and CDR2 sequences are SQVTM and ANQGSEA. The CDR3 sequence is 11 residues long. V dropped 6 bases and J dropped 6 bases, with 9 bases sitting between them. Written as DNA, the CDR3 is TGCAGCGTCCGGGGGCTCAATGAGCAGTTCTTC. It codes for CSVRGLNEQFF.

This chain connects TRBV19 to TRBJ2-3; 13 nucleotides match TRBD2. J was trimmed by 7 bases and V by 5 bases; bases with no gene match: 15. The germline CDR1 and CDR2 sequences are LNHDA and SQIVND (reference sequence). The CDR3 totals 18 residues. As DNA, the CDR3 is TGTGCCAGTAGTGCTCGACTAGCGGGAGGTCATGACGTGAATACGCAGTATTTT. Its translation: CASSARLAGGHDVNTQYF.